One T cell receptor beta chain is described in this entry. The antigen remains unidentified. Cultured CD4+ T cells had their DNA profiled by the Oncomine TCR Beta short-read assay. TCRdb itself ran the PCR reads through MiXCR, one entry per CDR3 protein. The table lists 9,500 to 15,000 distinct CDR3 sequences, 50% of them singletons, with approximately 20% in the top ten. As to treatment: roughly 10-day PBMC culture with coronavirus spike peptide pools or control peptides (ViraFEST assay). Peptide-pool expansion of antigen-specific T cells preceded TCR sequencing in ViraFEST. Peptide pools at 9.5 to 10 ug/ml and IL-2 at around 10 IU/ml were added to cultures of 1.8 million or so PBMCs per well. The CDR3 is 16 residues long. Trimming cost V 5 bases and J 6 bases, with 20 bases left between them. Germline V gives CDR1 SEHNR, CDR2 FQNEAQ (reference sequence). These data are taken from a study of vaccination and CD4 T cells after COVID-19. Study-level information: The convalescent population consisted of six males and four females, two of whom were of Hispanic ethnicity.

Findings and caveats of the study: Early post-infection timepoints were not included, and relatively few convalescent patients were studied.

The TCR was taken from a human donor who had recovered from COVID-19. The sample taken for sequencing was CD4+ T cells from blood, cultured in vitro. The genes are TRBV7-9 and TRBJ2-1; the D call may be TRBD1 or TRBD2 (6 bases each). As DNA, the CDR3 is TGTGCCAGCAGCCTACCGGACTACTCCAGGGGCAATGAGCAGTTCTTC. Its translation: CASSLPDYSRGNEQFF.